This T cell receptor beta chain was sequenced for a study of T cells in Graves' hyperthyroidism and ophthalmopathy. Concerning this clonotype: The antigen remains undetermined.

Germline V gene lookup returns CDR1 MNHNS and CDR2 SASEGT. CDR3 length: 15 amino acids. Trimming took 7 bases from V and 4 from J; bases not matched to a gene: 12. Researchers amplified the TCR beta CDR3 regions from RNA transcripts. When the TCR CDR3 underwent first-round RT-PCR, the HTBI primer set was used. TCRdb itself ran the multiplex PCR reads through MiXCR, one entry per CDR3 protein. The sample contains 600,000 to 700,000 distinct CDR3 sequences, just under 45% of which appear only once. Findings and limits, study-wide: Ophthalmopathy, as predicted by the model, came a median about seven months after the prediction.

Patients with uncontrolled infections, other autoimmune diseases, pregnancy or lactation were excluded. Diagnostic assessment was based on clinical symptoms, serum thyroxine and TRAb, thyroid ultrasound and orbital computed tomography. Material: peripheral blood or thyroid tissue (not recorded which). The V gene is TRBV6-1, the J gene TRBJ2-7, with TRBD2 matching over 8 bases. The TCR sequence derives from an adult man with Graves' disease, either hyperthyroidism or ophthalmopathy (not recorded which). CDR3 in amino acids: CASTPLSLAGYEQYF. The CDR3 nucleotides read TGTGCCAGCACCCCGCTTTCCTTAGCGGGATACGAGCAGTACTTC.